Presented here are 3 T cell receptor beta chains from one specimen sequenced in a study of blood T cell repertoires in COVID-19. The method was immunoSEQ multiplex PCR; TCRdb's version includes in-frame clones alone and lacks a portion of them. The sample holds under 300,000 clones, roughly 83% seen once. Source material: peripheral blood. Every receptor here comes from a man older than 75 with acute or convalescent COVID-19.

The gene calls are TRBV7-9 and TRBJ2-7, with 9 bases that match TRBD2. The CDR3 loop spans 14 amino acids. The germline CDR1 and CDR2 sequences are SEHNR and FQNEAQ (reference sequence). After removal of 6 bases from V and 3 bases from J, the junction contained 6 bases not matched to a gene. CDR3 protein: CASRRSGRRYEQYF. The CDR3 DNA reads TGTGCCAGCAGGCGGAGCGGGAGGCGCTACGAGCAGTACTTC.

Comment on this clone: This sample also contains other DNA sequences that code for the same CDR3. The CDR3 coding sequence is TGTGCCAGCAGCTTGGGGACAGGGTATAATTCACCCCTCCACTTT. It yields the protein CASSLGTGYNSPLHF. The V call is TRBV7-2, the J call TRBJ1-6; 9 bases are a match to TRBD1. The junction had 1 base not matched to a gene; V was cut back by 3 bases and J by 4 bases. The CDR3 contains 15 residues. CDR1 SGHTA and CDR2 FQGNSA come from the germline V gene.

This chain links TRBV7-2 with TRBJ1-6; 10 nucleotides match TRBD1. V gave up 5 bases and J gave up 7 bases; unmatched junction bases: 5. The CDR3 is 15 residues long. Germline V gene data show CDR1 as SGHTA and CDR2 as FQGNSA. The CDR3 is CASSTRDRGNSPLHF. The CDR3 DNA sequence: TGTGCCAGCAGCACCCGGGACAGGGGAAATTCACCCCTCCACTTT.